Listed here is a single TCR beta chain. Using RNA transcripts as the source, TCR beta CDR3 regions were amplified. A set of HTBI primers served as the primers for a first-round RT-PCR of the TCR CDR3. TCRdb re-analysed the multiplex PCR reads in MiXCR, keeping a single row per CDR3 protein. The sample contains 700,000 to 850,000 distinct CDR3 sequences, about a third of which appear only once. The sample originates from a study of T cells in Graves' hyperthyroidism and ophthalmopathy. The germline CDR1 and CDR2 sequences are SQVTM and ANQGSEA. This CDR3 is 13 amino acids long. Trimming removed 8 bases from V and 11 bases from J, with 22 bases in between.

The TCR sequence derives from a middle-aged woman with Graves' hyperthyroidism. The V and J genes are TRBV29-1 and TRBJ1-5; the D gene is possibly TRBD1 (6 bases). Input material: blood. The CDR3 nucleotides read TGCAGCACCCCGGGAGGGGGATTTGAGACCCAGCATTTT. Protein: CSTPGGGFETQHF.